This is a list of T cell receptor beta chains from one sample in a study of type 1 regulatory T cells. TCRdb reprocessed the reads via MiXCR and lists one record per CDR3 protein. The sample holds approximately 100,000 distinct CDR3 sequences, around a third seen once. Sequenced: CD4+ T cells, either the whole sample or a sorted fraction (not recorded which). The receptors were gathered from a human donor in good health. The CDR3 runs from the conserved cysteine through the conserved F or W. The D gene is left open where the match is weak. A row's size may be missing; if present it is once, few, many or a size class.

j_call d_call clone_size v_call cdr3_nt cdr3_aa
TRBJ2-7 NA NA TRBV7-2 TGTGCCAGCAGCTTAGAGCCCGGACAGTCCTACGAGCAGTACTTC CASSLEPGQSYEQYF
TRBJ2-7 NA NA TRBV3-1 TGTGCCAGCAGCCCATGGGGCGTGAGCTCCTACGAGCAGTACTTC CASSPWGVSSYEQYF
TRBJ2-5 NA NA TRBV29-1 TGCAGCGTTCAGGGGCAGGAAGAGACCCAGTACTTC CSVQGQEETQYF
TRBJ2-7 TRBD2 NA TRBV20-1 TGCAGTGCTAGACAGATTCCCCCGCTAGCGGGAGAACGCGAGCAGTACTTC CSARQIPPLAGEREQYF
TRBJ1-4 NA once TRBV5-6 TGTGCCAGCAGCTTGTGGAGGGACGACAATGAAAAACTGTTTTTT CASSLWRDDNEKLFF
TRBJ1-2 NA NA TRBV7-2 TGTGCCAGCAGCCCCAGGGGAGGGAGGGATGGCTACACCTTC CASSPRGGRDGYTF
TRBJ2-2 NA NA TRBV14 TGTGCCAGCAGCCAGTACAGGGATCCCACCGGGGAGCTGTTTTTT CASSQYRDPTGELFF
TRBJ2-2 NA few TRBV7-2 TGTGCCAGCAGCCCGAGGGTGGAGAACGGGGAGCTGTTTTTT CASSPRVENGELFF
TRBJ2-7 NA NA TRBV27 TGTGCCAGCAGTTTTACCGGAGGCCTCTCCTACGAGCAGTACTTC CASSFTGGLSYEQYF
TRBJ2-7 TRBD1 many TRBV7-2 TGTGCCAGCAGCTTAGATCAGGGGGCCTACGAGCAGTACTTC CASSLDQGAYEQYF
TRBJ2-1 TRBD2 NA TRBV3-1 TGTGCCAGCAGCCAAGCTACTAGCGGGAGGTCCTACAATGAGCAGTTCTTC CASSQATSGRSYNEQFF
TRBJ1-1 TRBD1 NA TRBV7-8 TGTGCCAGCAGCCCTCTGGGGACAGGGATTTATGAAGCTTTCTTT CASSPLGTGIYEAFF
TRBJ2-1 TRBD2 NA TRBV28 TGTGCCAGCAGACCGACGTCTAGCGGGAGCTACAATGAGCAGTTCTTC CASRPTSSGSYNEQFF
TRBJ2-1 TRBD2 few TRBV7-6 TGTGCCAGCAGCTTAGGACAGCGGGACGTCGAGCAGTTCTTC CASSLGQRDVEQFF
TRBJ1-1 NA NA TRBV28 TGTGCCAGCAGGGACATGAACACTGAAGCTTTCTTT CASRDMNTEAFF
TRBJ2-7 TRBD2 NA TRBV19 TGTGCCAGTAGTACAAATTTCGGGGGTTCCCAAGCGGGGGAGCAGTACTTC CASSTNFGGSQAGEQYF
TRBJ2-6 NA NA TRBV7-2 TGTGCCAGCAGCTTAGGGGGGGTAGTGGACAATGGGGCCAACGTCCTGACTTTC CASSLGGVVDNGANVLTF
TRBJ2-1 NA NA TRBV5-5 TGTGCCAGCAGCTTGATCTTTCGGGACAATGAGCAGTTCTTC CASSLIFRDNEQFF
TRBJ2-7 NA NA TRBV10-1 TGCGCCAGCAGTGATGGGCCAGCGACCTACGAGCAGTACTTC CASSDGPATYEQYF
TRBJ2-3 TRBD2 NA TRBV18 TGTGCCAGCTCACTCGGGACTACCAGCACAGATACGCAGTATTTT CASSLGTTSTDTQYF
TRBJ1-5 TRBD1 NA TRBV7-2 TGTGCCAGCAGCAAGGACAGGGCAGGCAATCAGCCCCAGCATTTT CASSKDRAGNQPQHF
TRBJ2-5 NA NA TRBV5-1 TGCGCCAGTAGTCGGGACGGCAAAGAGACCCAGTACTTC CASSRDGKETQYF
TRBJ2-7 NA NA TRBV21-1 TGTGCCAGCAGCAAAGCCTGGAGGTTGAGGTCCTACGAGCAGTACTTC CASSKAWRLRSYEQYF
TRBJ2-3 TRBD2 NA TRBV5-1 TGCGCCAGCAGCTTATCAGCGGGAGGAGATACGCAGTATTTT CASSLSAGGDTQYF
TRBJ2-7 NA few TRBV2 TGTGCCAGCATCGGCAGGGGGGACGAGCAGTACTTC CASIGRGDEQYF
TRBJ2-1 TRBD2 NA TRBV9 TGTGCCAGCAGCGTCGGACTAGCGGGTGGCCCGGACAGCTCCTACAATGAGCAGTTCTTC CASSVGLAGGPDSSYNEQFF
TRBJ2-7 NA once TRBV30 TGTGCCTGGGGGCCGGGACGGAAGAATCCCAACTACGAGCAGTACTTC CAWGPGRKNPNYEQYF
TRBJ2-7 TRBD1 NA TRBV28 TGTGCCAGCAGTCAGGGACAGAATGCCTACGAGCAGTACTTC CASSQGQNAYEQYF
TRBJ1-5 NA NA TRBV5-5 TGTGCCAGCAGCTCGCTTGGCAATAGCAATCAGCCCCAGCATTTT CASSSLGNSNQPQHF
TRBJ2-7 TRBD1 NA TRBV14 TGTGCCAGCAGCCGTTACCGGACCGGGACAGGGGTAGACGAGCAGTACTTC CASSRYRTGTGVDEQYF
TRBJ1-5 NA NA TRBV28 TGTGCCAGCAGTTTAGCCCCGGAGGTCAATCAGCCCCAGCATTTT CASSLAPEVNQPQHF
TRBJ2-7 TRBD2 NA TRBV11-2 TGTGCCAGCAGCTTAACCCTAGCGGGAAGCTACGAGCAGTACTTC CASSLTLAGSYEQYF
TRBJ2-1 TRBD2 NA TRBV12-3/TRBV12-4 TGTGCCAGCAGTTTAGCGGGAGGGCCGGATGAGCAGTTCTTC CASSLAGGPDEQFF
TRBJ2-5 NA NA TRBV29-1 TGCAGCGTTTCCTTGGCCGTTAAGACCCAGTACTTC CSVSLAVKTQYF
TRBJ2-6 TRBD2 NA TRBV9 TGTGCCAGCAGCGCTCCGGGAGGGTTTGGGGCCAACGTCCTGACTTTC CASSAPGGFGANVLTF
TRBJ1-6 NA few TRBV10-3 TGTGCCATCAGTGAGGGATCGGCGCCCCTCCACTTT CAISEGSAPLHF
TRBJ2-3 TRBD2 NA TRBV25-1 TGTGCCAGCAGTGCCCTAGCGGGAGGGGTGACAGATACGCAGTATTTT CASSALAGGVTDTQYF
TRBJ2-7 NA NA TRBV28 TGTGCCAGCAGTGAGCTAGGCAGAGGTTATGTGTACGAGCAGTACTTC CASSELGRGYVYEQYF
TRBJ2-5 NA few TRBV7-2 TGTGCCAGCAGCAACCACGTAGCGGCGGGGGAGACCCAGTACTTC CASSNHVAAGETQYF
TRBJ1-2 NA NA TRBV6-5 TGTGCCAGCAGTCGGGGGTCCGACTATGGCTACACCTTC CASSRGSDYGYTF
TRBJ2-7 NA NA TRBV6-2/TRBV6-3 TGTGCCAGCAGTCCCCACGGGACATTCTACGAGCAGTACTTC CASSPHGTFYEQYF